The clone carrying this TCR beta chain was counted many times. The data stem from a study of identical twins. The CDR3 has 15 residues. Trimming shortened V by 4 bases and J by 0 bases, and 7 bases separated the two germline ends. The germline gives CDR1 PRHDT, CDR2 FYEKMQ (reference sequence). TCRdb reprocessed the 5' RACE reads via MiXCR and lists one record per CDR3 protein. The data hold some 240,000 distinct CDR3 sequences, with over 9.5% observed a single time. Sequenced input: memory T cells sorted from blood. The V and J genes are TRBV13 and TRBJ2-6; D is undetermined. The receptor's source is a man aged 50-59 years in good health. This chain's CDR3 is CASSSQGSGANVLTF. The DNA for the CDR3 is TGTGCCAGCAGCTCTCAAGGCTCTGGGGCCAACGTCCTGACTTTC.